These 7 T cell receptor beta chains came from one sample sequenced in a study of STAT5B mutations in CD4+ large granular lymphocyte leukemia. Here immunoSEQ multiplex PCR was the method, and the copy in TCRdb shows in-frame clones only, minus some. The table has some 30,000 clones, 78% seen once. Sequenced material: CD4+ T cells from blood buffy coats. These receptors were collected from a human donor in good health.

The chain joins TRBV6-5 to TRBJ2-1; 13 bases agree with TRBD2. Germline trimming cut 2 bases from V and 6 bases from J; bases unmatched to any gene: 4. This CDR3 has 16 residues. Germline loops: CDR1 MNHEY, CDR2 SVGAGI. In DNA form, the CDR3 reads TGTGCCAGCAGTTACGGGGGGACTAGCGGGGCCAATGAGCAGTTCTTC. Translated, it gives CASSYGGTSGANEQFF.

This clone came up once. The genes are TRBV29-1 and TRBJ2-7, with 7 bases fitting TRBD1. This CDR3 has 14 residues. V was pared by 7 bases and J by 5 bases, with 14 bases of the junction left unmatched. CDR1 and CDR2 (germline): SQVTM, ANQGSEA. CDR3 residues: CSAKGLTGLNEQYF. CDR3 bases: TGCAGCGCAAAAGGATTGACAGGGCTCAACGAGCAGTACTTC.

V is TRBV19 and J is TRBJ1-2; D unresolved. The V and J ends lost 6 bases and 5 bases respectively, with 19 bases between them. CDR1 and CDR2 (germline): LNHDA, SQIVND (reference sequence). This CDR3 has 15 amino acids. CDR3: CASRAGPYLRYGYTF. The CDR3 DNA reads as TGTGCCAGTAGGGCCGGGCCCTACTTGAGGTATGGCTACACCTTC.

The chain combines TRBV2 with TRBJ2-2; tentatively, D is TRBD2 (7 bases). Germline V gene sequence: CDR1 SNHLY, CDR2 FYNNEI. The ends were cut back, 7 bases at V and 0 bases at J, with 15 bases in the middle. This CDR3 has 16 residues. This CDR3 is CASIKGDYPNTGELFF. DNA for the CDR3: TGTGCCAGCATCAAGGGGGACTACCCGAACACCGGGGAGCTGTTTTTT. The full variable domain, with the rest looked up from reference TRBV2 and TRBJ2-2, is EPEVTQTPSHQVTQMGQEVILRCVPISNHLYFYWYRQILGQKVEFLVSFYNNEISEKSEIFDDQFSVERPDGSNFTLKIRSTKLEDSAMYFCASIKGDYPNTGELFFGEGSRLTVL.

This clone was seen only once. The genes are TRBV5-8 and TRBJ2-5; 8 bases fit TRBD2. Germline V gene lookup returns CDR1 SGHTS and CDR2 YDEGEE. The junction had 5 bases not matched to a gene; V was cut back by 1 base and J by 3 bases. CDR3 size: 15 residues. The CDR3 DNA reads as TGTGCCAGCAGCTTGTATGGTAGCGGGGAAGAGACCCAGTACTTC. Its protein product is CASSLYGSGEETQYF.

The chain uses TRBV9 and TRBJ1-1; D remains unclear. Per the germline V gene, CDR1 is SGDLS and CDR2 is YYNGEE. V dropped 0 bases and J dropped 6 bases, with 12 bases sitting between them. The CDR3 spans 14 residues. CDR3 in DNA: TGTGCCAGCAGCGTAGGCGGTTCTAGGGCTGAAGCTTTCTTT. Residues: CASSVGGSRAEAFF.

The chain combines TRBV7-2 with TRBJ2-7; possibly TRBD1 for D (6 bases). CDR3 size: 12 residues. CDR1 is SGHTA, CDR2 FQGNSA, per germline. Trimming took 5 bases from V and 7 from J, leaving 12 bases between them. CDR3 protein: CASSGRGGEQYF. CDR3 in DNA: TGTGCCAGCAGCGGCAGGGGTGGGGAGCAGTACTTC.